These 26 T cell receptor beta chains originate from one sample sequenced in a study of cytomegalovirus exposure and HLA in healthy donors. A multiplex PCR was run with 60 Vbeta primers and 13 Jbeta primers. Using immunoSEQ multiplex PCR, the repertoire was profiled, and TCRdb retains in-frame clones only, with some absent. The table lists under 75,000 clones, about 74% of them singletons. The sample consisted of PBMCs. The receptors were gathered from a human donor in good health.

This clone was seen more than once but under ten times. CDR3 sequence: CASSVGDGASGANVLTF. CDR3 bases: TGCGCCAGCAGCGTGGGAGATGGGGCCTCCGGGGCCAACGTCCTGACTTTC. This sequence joins TRBV5-1 and TRBJ2-6, with D perhaps being TRBD1 or TRBD2 (5 bases each). Trimming left V 4 bases short and J 4 bases short, with 18 bases between. Germline CDR1 is SGHRS and CDR2 is YFSETQ. This CDR3 has 17 residues.

The sample holds a few counts of this clone. The rearrangement joins TRBV5-6 to TRBJ2-5; tentative D call: TRBD2 (6 bases). The CDR3 contains 15 residues. Between the trimmed V and J ends, which lost 5 bases and 4 bases, there was a span of 18 bases. Germline loops: CDR1 SGHDT, CDR2 YYEEEE. The CDR3 DNA reads TGTGCCAGCAGTTCTACTGCGGGACTCCCAGAGACCCAGTACTTC. It is translated as CASSSTAGLPETQYF.

CDR3 sequence reads: CASSLLVMGTDTQYF. The CDR3 DNA reads TGTGCCAGCAGCTTGCTAGTTATGGGCACAGATACGCAGTATTTT. The chain is built from TRBV7-9 and TRBJ2-3; D unclear. Trimming left V 3 bases short and J 1 base short, with 11 bases between. CDR1 SEHNR and CDR2 FQNEAQ come from the germline V gene (reference sequence). The length of the CDR3 is 15 residues.

The chain combines TRBV5-6 with TRBJ2-2, with D tentatively TRBD2 (5 bases). V lost 4 bases and J 5 bases, leaving 9 bases between the germline ends. The CDR3 covers 13 residues. CDR1 SGHDT and CDR2 YYEEEE come from the germline V gene. The chain's CDR3 is CASSPSWTGELFF. DNA of the CDR3: TGTGCCAGCAGCCCTAGCTGGACCGGGGAGCTGTTTTTT. Full variable domain (rest looked up from reference TRBV5-6 and TRBJ2-2): DAGVTQSPTHLIKTRGQQVTLRCSPKSGHDTVSWYQQALGQGPQFIFQYYEEEERQRGNFPDRFSGHQFPNYSSELNVNALLLGDSALYLCASSPSWTGELFFGEGSRLTVL.

The chain joins TRBV5-1 to TRBJ1-1; D is perhaps TRBD1 (5 bases). CDR1 and CDR2 (germline): SGHRS, YFSETQ. Trimming removed 0 bases from V and 3 bases from J, with 12 bases in between. CDR3 size: 15 residues. CDR3 protein: CASSLAVAGYTEAFF. Here the CDR3 DNA reads TGCGCCAGCAGCTTGGCTGTCGCAGGGTACACTGAAGCTTTCTTT.

This sequence joins TRBV19 and TRBJ2-1, with 7 nucleotides matching TRBD2. Germline assignment: CDR1 LNHDA and CDR2 SQIVND (reference sequence). Trimming took 7 bases from V and 8 from J; bases not matched to a gene: 11. This CDR3 has 14 amino acids. The CDR3 loop reads CASKGQAGYYEQFF. The CDR3 region has the DNA TGTGCCAGTAAGGGTCAAGCGGGATATTATGAGCAGTTCTTC.

J is TRBJ2-7 and V is TRBV4-1, with D perhaps TRBD2 (6 bases). The CDR3 sequence is 15 residues long. CDR1 MGHRA and CDR2 YSYEKL come from the germline V gene. V lost 1 base to trimming and J lost 0 bases, with 10 bases between them. The chain's CDR3 is CASSQGGGGSYEQYF. CDR3 DNA sequence: TGCGCCAGCAGCCAAGGTGGGGGAGGCTCCTACGAGCAGTACTTC.

The gene calls are TRBV2 and TRBJ2-1, with 8 bases identical to TRBD2. V was pared by 3 bases and J by 10 bases, with 2 bases of the junction left unmatched. There are 12 residues in the CDR3. In germline, CDR1 is SNHLY, CDR2 FYNNEI. The CDR3 sequence: CASSEGTREQFF. The CDR3 region has the DNA TGTGCCAGCAGTGAGGGGACTAGGGAGCAGTTCTTC.

This clone occurred once. V is TRBV10-2 and J is TRBJ1-1; D is unclear. Germline values: CDR1 WSHSY, CDR2 SAAADI. V was pared by 2 bases and J by 2 bases, with 9 bases between. This CDR3 region has 14 residues. The CDR3 region is CASSEETDNTEAFF. The DNA for the CDR3 is TGCGCCAGCAGTGAGGAAACAGATAACACTGAAGCTTTCTTT.

This clone came up once. The chain employs TRBV30 and TRBJ1-4; no clear D gene. V was cut by 7 bases and J by 4 bases, with 7 bases left in between. The CDR3 is made up of 11 amino acids. Looked up from germline, CDR1 is GTSNPN and CDR2 is SVGIG (reference sequence). CDR3 residues: CASYYNEKLFF. The CDR3 region has the DNA TGTGCCTCCTATTATAATGAAAAACTGTTTTTT. The entire variable domain, with the rest obtained from reference TRBV30 and TRBJ1-4, is as follows: SQTIHQWPATLVQPVGSPLSLECTVEGTSNPNLYWYRQAAGRGLQLLFYSVGIGQISSEVPQNLSASRPQDRQFILSSKKLLLSDSGFYLCASYYNEKLFFGSGTQLSVL.

The V call is TRBV10-1, the J call TRBJ1-5, with no clear D. Germline lookup yields CDR1 WNHNN and CDR2 SYGVQD (reference sequence). V lost 3 bases to trimming and J lost 2 bases, with 5 bases between them. This CDR3 region has 13 residues. The CDR3 sequence: CASSDRGNQPQHF. CDR3 DNA sequence: TGCGCCAGCAGTGACCGGGGCAATCAGCCCCAGCATTTT.

The chain combines TRBV29-1 with TRBJ2-1, with 8 bases lining up with TRBD1. Trimming removed 5 bases from V and 10 bases from J; junction bases left unmatched: 10. Germline V gene lookup returns CDR1 SQVTM and CDR2 ANQGSEA. The CDR3 is 13 residues long. CDR3 sequence: CSVHGQGGMEQFF. CDR3 sequence (DNA): TGCAGCGTTCACGGACAGGGCGGCATGGAGCAGTTCTTC.

The genes are TRBV7-3 and TRBJ1-1; D is undetermined. The CDR3 length is 14 residues. V was pared by 5 bases and J by 4 bases, with 14 bases between. The V gene's germline CDR1 is SGHTA and CDR2 FQGTGA. For the CDR3, the DNA is TGTGCCAGCAGCCCTGGGAGGGTGGGCACTGAAGCTTTCTTT. Its protein is CASSPGRVGTEAFF.

CDR3 bases: TGCGCCAGCAGCCAAGAAGGGACAGGGCTTGGCTACACCTTC. Its protein product is CASSQEGTGLGYTF. The V and J genes are TRBV4-1 and TRBJ1-2; 9 bases fit TRBD1. This CDR3 has 14 residues. Germline values: CDR1 MGHRA, CDR2 YSYEKL. Trimming took 0 bases from V and 7 from J; bases not matched to a gene: 3.

This chain uses TRBV7-9 with TRBJ2-6, with 8 bases that match TRBD1. This CDR3 is 14 amino acids long. The germline V gene encodes CDR1 SEHNR and CDR2 FQNEAQ (reference sequence). The V segment lost 10 bases and the J segment 12 bases; nucleotides outside the gene matches: 14. CDR3 loop: CATPLGTGEPVLTF. Here the CDR3 DNA reads TGTGCCACCCCCCTGGGGACAGGAGAACCCGTCCTGACTTTC.

CDR3 residues: CAIRTGGYGYTF. CDR3 coding DNA: TGTGCCATTCGGACAGGGGGCTATGGCTACACCTTC. The chain couples TRBV19 to TRBJ1-2, with 10 bases fitting TRBD1. The V gene end was trimmed by 10 bases and the J gene end by 4 bases; junction bases not matched to a gene: 3. The CDR3 extends over 12 amino acids. Germline loops: CDR1 LNHDA, CDR2 SQIVND (reference sequence).

V gene TRBV19 combines with J gene TRBJ2-3; 9 nucleotides agree with TRBD2. J was trimmed by 6 bases and V by 4 bases; bases with no gene match: 11. The V gene's germline CDR1 is LNHDA and CDR2 SQIVND (reference sequence). This CDR3 comprises 16 residues. CDR3 loop: CASSRIAGVGMDTQYF. CDR3 coding DNA: TGTGCCAGTAGTAGAATAGCGGGAGTAGGTATGGATACGCAGTATTTT.

The rearrangement uses TRBV6-1 and TRBJ2-1; the D gene is possibly TRBD2 (5 bases). V lost 4 bases to trimming and J lost 0 bases, with 10 bases between them. CDR1 is MNHNS, CDR2 SASEGT, per germline. The CDR3 is 15 amino acids. The DNA for the CDR3 is TGTGCCAGCAGTGGTGGACGGGGCTCCTACAATGAGCAGTTCTTC. Its protein product is CASSGGRGSYNEQFF.

This chain joins TRBV28 and TRBJ2-1, with 8 bases lining up with TRBD2. Germline V gene data show CDR1 as MDHEN and CDR2 as SYDVKM. This CDR3 contains 12 residues. After removal of 5 bases from V and 14 bases from J, the junction contained 8 bases not matched to a gene. For the CDR3, the DNA is TGTGCCAGCAGTCCCAGCGGGAGTGATAAGTTCTTC. This sequence encodes CASSPSGSDKFF. Together with reference TRBV28 and TRBJ2-1, the CDR3 gives the full variable domain: DVKVTQSSRYLVKRTGEKVFLECVQDMDHENMFWYRQDPGLGLRLIYFSYDVKMKEKGDIPEGYSVSREKKERFSLILESASTNQTSMYLCASSPSGSDKFFGPGTRLTVL.

In this sample, this clone turned up a few times. The chain combines TRBV5-1 with TRBJ2-1; TRBD2 matches at 8 bases. V gave up 5 bases and J gave up 5 bases; unmatched junction bases: 12. The CDR3 loop spans 16 amino acids. The germline V gene has CDR1 SGHRS and CDR2 YFSETQ. CDR3: CASSSSDGRADNEQFF. CDR3 DNA sequence: TGCGCCAGCAGTTCCAGCGACGGGAGGGCCGACAATGAGCAGTTCTTC. The full variable domain, with the rest looked up from reference TRBV5-1 and TRBJ2-1, is KAGVTQTPRYLIKTRGQQVTLSCSPISGHRSVSWYQQTPGQGLQFLFEYFSETQRNKGNFPGRFSGRQFSNSRSEMNVSTLELGDSALYLCASSSSDGRADNEQFFGPGTRLTVL.

J is TRBJ1-5 and V is TRBV6-5, with 9 positions matching TRBD1. J was trimmed by 5 bases and V by 5 bases; bases with no gene match: 4. The CDR3 is made up of 14 amino acids. The V gene's germline CDR1 is MNHEY and CDR2 SVGAGI. Here the CDR3 reads CASSPGQGYQPQHF. CDR3 DNA sequence: TGTGCCAGCAGTCCGGGACAGGGTTATCAGCCCCAGCATTTT.

The V call is TRBV9, the J call TRBJ2-5; 8 bases are a match to TRBD1. V was pared by 0 bases and J by 5 bases, with 6 bases of the junction left unmatched. Germline CDR1 reads SGDLS; CDR2 reads YYNGEE. The CDR3 runs 15 residues. In DNA, the CDR3 is TGTGCCAGCAGCGTAGAGGCAGGGGGCTGGGAGACCCAGTACTTC. Encoded protein: CASSVEAGGWETQYF.

This chain connects TRBV5-4 to TRBJ1-1, with no clear D. The V end was cut by 6 bases, the J end by 4 bases, with 13 bases between. Germline V lookup: CDR1 SGHNT, CDR2 YYREEE (reference sequence). This CDR3 region has 13 residues. CDR3 amino acids: CASTWEVGTEAFF. In DNA, the CDR3 is TGTGCCAGCACCTGGGAGGTGGGCACTGAAGCTTTCTTT.

The chain links TRBV6-5 to TRBJ2-4, with no clear D. V shed 7 bases and J shed 6 bases, with 7 bases lying between them. This CDR3 spans 11 amino acids. From germline, CDR1 is MNHEY and CDR2 SVGAGI. CDR3 nucleotide sequence: TGTGCCAGCATAGAGTCAAACATTCAGTACTTC. This encodes CASIESNIQYF.

The chain combines TRBV30 with TRBJ2-5; 11 nucleotides match TRBD2. This CDR3 has 15 amino acids. Germline trimming cut 0 bases from V and 6 bases from J; bases unmatched to any gene: 6. In germline, CDR1 is GTSNPN, CDR2 SVGIG (reference sequence). For the CDR3, the DNA is TGTGCCTGGAGTGTTTGGCTAGCGGGAGGACAGACCCAGTACTTC. Its translation is CAWSVWLAGGQTQYF.

The CDR3 nucleotides are TGCAGTGCTCTAAACAGGGGCGAGCAGTACTTC. Amino acids: CSALNRGEQYF. This chain joins TRBV20-1 and TRBJ2-7, with TRBD1 identical over 7 bases. Germline values: CDR1 DFQATT, CDR2 SNEGSKA (reference sequence). The CDR3 is made up of 11 amino acids. With 5 bases clipped from V and 6 bases from J, the junction kept 4 bases outside the gene matches.